This TCR beta chain was recovered during a study of blood T cells in healthy people across ages. Broader study findings: Long-lived donors carried more naive CD4+ cells and greater diversity than aged donors.

Using a J-beta primer mix together with a sample-barcoded 5' primer, a second PCR was run for roughly 7 to 12 cycles. Tagging of each cDNA molecule was performed by a template-switch adaptor with 12 random nucleotides. Each CDR3 protein gets one entry after TCRdb re-called the 5' RACE reads with MiXCR. The table lists approximately 830,000 distinct CDR3 sequences, around two thirds of them singletons. Points on this clonotype: Its antigen is not identified.

The V end was cut by 6 bases, the J end by 1 base, with 17 bases between. The CDR3 consists of 16 residues. Germline CDR1 reads MNHEY; CDR2 reads SVGEGT. The receptor was isolated from a man between 25 and 39 years old in good health. Sequencing used blood. V is TRBV6-2 or TRBV6-3 and J is TRBJ2-3, with D maybe TRBD2 (5 bases). CDR3 protein: CASSQRSRRGTDTQYF. The CDR3 DNA reads TGTGCCAGCAGCCAACGATCCCGGCGGGGCACAGATACGCAGTATTTT.